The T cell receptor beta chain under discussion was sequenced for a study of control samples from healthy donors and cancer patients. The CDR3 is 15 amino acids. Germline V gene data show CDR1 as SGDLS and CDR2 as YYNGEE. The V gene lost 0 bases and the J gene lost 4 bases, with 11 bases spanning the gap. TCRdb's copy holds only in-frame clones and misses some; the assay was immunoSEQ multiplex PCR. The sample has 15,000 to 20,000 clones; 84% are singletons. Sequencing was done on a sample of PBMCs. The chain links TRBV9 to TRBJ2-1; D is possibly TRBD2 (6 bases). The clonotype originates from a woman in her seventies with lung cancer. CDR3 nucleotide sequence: TGTGCCAGCAGCGTAGATAGCGGTAGGTACAATGAGCAGTTCTTC. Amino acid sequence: CASSVDSGRYNEQFF.